This T cell receptor beta chain was sequenced in a study of T-cell memory formation after mild COVID-19. Trimming took off 3 bases at V and 4 bases at J, with 10 bases between the two ends. From germline, CDR1 is SGHTA and CDR2 FQGNSA. The CDR3 is 14 residues long. TCRdb re-analysed the 5' RACE reads in MiXCR, keeping a single row per CDR3 protein. This sample has 210,000 or so distinct CDR3 sequences, with more than 9% found just once. This clonotype has at least ten counts. The specimen sequenced was PBMCs or a T cell subset sorted from them (not recorded which). This TCR came from a man between 18 and 35 years old who had mild COVID-19 (a few samples of this study predate the infection). Cell type and time point are not known. The V call is TRBV7-2, the J call TRBJ1-5, with TRBD1 as a possible D gene (5 bases). The CDR3 region is CASSFATENQPQHF. The CDR3 nucleotides read TGTGCCAGCAGCTTCGCGACAGAAAATCAGCCCCAGCATTTT.